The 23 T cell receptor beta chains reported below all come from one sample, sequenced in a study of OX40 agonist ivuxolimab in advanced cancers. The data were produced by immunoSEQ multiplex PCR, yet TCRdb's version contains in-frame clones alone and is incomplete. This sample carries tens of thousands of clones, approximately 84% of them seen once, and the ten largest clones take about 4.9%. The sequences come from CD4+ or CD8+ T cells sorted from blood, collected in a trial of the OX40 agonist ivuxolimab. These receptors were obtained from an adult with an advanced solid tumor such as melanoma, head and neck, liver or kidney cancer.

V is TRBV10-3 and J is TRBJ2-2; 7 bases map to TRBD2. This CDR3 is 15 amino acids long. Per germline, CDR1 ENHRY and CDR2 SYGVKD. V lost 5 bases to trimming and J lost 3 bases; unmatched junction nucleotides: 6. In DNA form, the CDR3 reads TGTGCCATCAGTTGGCGGGGGAACCACACCGGGGAGCTGTTTTTT. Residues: CAISWRGNHTGELFF.

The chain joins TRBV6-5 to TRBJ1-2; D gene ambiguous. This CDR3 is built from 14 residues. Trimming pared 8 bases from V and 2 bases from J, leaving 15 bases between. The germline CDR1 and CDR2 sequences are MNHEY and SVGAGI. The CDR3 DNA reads TGTGCCAGCCGAGGCGGTAATGAAAACTATGGCTACACCTTC. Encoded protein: CASRGGNENYGYTF.

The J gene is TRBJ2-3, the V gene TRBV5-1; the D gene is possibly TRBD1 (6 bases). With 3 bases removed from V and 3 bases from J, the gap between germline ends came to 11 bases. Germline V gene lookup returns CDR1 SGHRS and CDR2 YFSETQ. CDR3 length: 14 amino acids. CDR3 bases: TGCGCCAGCAGCTGGCAGGGGCTTACAGATACGCAGTATTTT. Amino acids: CASSWQGLTDTQYF.

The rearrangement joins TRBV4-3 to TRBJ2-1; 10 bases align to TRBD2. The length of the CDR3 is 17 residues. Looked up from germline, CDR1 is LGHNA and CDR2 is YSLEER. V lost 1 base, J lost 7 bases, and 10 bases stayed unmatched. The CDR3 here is CASSQGASASGRNEQFF. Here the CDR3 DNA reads TGCGCCAGCAGCCAAGGGGCCTCGGCTAGCGGGAGAAATGAGCAGTTCTTC.

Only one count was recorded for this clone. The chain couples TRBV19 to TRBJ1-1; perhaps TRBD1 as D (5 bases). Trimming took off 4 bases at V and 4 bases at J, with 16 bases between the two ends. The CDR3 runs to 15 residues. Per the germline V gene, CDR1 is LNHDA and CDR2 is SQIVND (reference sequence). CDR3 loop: CASSTQLLRATEAFF. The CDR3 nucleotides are TGTGCCAGTAGTACCCAGTTGCTCAGGGCCACTGAAGCTTTCTTT.

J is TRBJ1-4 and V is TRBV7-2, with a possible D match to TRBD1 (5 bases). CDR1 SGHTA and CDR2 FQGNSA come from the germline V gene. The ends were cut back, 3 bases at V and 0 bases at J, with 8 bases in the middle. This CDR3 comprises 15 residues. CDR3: CASSFTGATNEKLFF. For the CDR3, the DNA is TGTGCCAGCAGCTTCACAGGTGCAACTAATGAAAAACTGTTTTTT.

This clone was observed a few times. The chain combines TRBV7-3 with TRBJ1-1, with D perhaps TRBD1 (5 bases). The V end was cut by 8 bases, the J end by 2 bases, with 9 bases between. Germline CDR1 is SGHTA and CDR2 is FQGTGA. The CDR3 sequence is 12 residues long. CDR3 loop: CASGAGNTEAFF. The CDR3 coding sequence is TGTGCCAGCGGGGCAGGTAACACTGAAGCTTTCTTT. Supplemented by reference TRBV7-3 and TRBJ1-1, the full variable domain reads GAGVSQTPSNKVTEKGKYVELRCDPISGHTALYWYRQSLGQGPEFLIYFQGTGAADDSGLPNDRFFAVRPEGSVSTLKIQRTERGDSAVYLCASGAGNTEAFFGQGTRLTVV.

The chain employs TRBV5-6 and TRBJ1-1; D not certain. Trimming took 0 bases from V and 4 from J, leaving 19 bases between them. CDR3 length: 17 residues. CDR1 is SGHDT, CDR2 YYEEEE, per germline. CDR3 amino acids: CASSLGGVVGGSTEAFF. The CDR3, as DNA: TGTGCCAGCAGCTTGGGAGGAGTGGTCGGCGGGAGCACTGAAGCTTTCTTT. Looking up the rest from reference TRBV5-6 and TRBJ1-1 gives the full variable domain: DAGVTQSPTHLIKTRGQQVTLRCSPKSGHDTVSWYQQALGQGPQFIFQYYEEEERQRGNFPDRFSGHQFPNYSSELNVNALLLGDSALYLCASSLGGVVGGSTEAFFGQGTRLTVV.

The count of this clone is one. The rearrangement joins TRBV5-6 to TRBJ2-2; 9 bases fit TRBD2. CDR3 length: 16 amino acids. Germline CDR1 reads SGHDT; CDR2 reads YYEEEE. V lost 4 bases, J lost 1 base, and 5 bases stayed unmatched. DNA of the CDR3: TGTGCCAGCAGCCATGATAGCGGGAGGAACACCGGGGAGCTGTTTTTT. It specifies CASSHDSGRNTGELFF.

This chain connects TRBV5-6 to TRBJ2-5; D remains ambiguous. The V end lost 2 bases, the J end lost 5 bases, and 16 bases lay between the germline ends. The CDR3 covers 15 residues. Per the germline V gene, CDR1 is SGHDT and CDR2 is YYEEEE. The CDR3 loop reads CASSLFGLVEETQYF. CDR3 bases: TGTGCCAGCAGCTTATTTGGTCTAGTTGAGGAGACCCAGTACTTC. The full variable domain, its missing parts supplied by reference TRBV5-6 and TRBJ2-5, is DAGVTQSPTHLIKTRGQQVTLRCSPKSGHDTVSWYQQALGQGPQFIFQYYEEEERQRGNFPDRFSGHQFPNYSSELNVNALLLGDSALYLCASSLFGLVEETQYFGPGTRLLVL.

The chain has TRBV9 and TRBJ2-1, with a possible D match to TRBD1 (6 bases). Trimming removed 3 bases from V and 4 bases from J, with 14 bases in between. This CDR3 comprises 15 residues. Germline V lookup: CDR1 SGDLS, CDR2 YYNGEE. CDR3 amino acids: CASSGTDEGYNEQFF. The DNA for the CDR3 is TGTGCCAGCAGCGGGACAGACGAGGGTTACAATGAGCAGTTCTTC.

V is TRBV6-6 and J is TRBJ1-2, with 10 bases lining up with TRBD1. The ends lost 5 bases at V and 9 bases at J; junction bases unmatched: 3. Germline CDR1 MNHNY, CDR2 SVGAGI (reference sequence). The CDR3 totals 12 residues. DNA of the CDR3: TGTGCCAGCAGTCCGGGACAGGGGCGCTACACCTTC. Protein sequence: CASSPGQGRYTF.

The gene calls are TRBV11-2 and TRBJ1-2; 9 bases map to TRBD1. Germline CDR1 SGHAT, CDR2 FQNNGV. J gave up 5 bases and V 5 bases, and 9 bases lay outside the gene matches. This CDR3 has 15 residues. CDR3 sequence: CASSTGTGPEYGYTF. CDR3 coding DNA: TGTGCCAGCAGCACCGGGACAGGGCCGGAATATGGCTACACCTTC.

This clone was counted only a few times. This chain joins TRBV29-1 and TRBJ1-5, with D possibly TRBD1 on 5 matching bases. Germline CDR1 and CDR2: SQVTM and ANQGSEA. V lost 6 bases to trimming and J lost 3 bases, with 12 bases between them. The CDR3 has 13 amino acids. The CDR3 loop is CSVRDGLNQPQHF. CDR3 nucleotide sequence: TGCAGCGTGAGGGACGGACTCAATCAGCCCCAGCATTTT.

The CDR3 loop reads CASSLVSSGRGTTQETQYF. The CDR3 DNA reads TGTGCCAGCAGCTTGGTTTCTAGCGGGAGAGGGACTACCCAAGAGACCCAGTACTTC. V usage is TRBV5-5 and J usage is TRBJ2-5; 10 bases fit TRBD2. Losses at the gene ends were 0 bases for V and 1 base for J; bases not matched to a gene: 12. The CDR3 extends over 19 amino acids. Germline CDR1 reads SGHKS; CDR2 reads YYEKEE (reference sequence).

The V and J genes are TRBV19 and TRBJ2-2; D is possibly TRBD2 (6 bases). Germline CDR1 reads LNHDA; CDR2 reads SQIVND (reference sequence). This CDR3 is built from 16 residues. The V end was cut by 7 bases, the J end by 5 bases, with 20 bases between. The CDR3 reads CASKEGGATVTGELFF. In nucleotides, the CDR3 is TGTGCCAGTAAGGAGGGTGGGGCTACGGTGACCGGGGAGCTGTTTTTT.

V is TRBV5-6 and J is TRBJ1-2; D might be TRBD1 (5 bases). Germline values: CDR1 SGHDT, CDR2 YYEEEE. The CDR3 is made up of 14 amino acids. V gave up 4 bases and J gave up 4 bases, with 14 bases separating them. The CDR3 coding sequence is TGTGCCAGCAGCACTCGATGGGGGGGCTATGGCTACACCTTC. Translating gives CASSTRWGGYGYTF.

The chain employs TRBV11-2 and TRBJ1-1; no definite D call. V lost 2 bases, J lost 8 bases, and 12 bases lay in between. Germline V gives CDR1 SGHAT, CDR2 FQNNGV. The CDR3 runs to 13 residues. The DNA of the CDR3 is TGTGCCAGCAGCTTATTTTTCTACGTCGAAGCTTTCTTT. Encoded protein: CASSLFFYVEAFF.

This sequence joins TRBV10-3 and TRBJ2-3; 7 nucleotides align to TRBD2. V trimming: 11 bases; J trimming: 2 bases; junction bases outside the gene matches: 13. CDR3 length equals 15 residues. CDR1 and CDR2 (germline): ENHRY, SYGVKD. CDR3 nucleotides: TGTGCCTCGAGAGGGACTACCAAACACACAGATACGCAGTATTTT. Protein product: CASRGTTKHTDTQYF.

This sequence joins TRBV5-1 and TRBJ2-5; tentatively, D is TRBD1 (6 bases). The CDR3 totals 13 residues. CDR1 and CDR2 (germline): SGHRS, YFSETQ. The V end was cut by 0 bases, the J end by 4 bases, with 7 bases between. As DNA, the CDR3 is TGCGCCAGCAGCTTGGAAGGGGGAGAGACCCAGTACTTC. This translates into CASSLEGGETQYF.

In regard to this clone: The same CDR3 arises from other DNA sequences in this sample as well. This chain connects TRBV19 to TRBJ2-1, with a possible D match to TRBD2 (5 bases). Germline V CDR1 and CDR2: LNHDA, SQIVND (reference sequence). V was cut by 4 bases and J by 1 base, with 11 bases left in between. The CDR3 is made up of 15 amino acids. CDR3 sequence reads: CASSNLAASYNEQFF. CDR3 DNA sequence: TGTGCCAGTAGTAATCTAGCAGCGTCCTACAATGAGCAGTTCTTC.

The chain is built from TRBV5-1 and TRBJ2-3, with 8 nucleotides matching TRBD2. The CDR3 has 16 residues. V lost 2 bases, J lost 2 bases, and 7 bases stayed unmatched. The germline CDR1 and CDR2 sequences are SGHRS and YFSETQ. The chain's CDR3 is CASSFAIAGPTDTQYF. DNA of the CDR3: TGCGCCAGCAGCTTCGCTATAGCGGGGCCCACAGATACGCAGTATTTT.

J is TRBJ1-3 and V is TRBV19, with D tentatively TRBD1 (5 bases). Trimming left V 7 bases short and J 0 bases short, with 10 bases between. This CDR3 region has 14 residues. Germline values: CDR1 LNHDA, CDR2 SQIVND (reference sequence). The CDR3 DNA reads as TGTGCCAGTAAAGACAGACCCTCTGGAAACACCATATATTTT. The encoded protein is CASKDRPSGNTIYF.